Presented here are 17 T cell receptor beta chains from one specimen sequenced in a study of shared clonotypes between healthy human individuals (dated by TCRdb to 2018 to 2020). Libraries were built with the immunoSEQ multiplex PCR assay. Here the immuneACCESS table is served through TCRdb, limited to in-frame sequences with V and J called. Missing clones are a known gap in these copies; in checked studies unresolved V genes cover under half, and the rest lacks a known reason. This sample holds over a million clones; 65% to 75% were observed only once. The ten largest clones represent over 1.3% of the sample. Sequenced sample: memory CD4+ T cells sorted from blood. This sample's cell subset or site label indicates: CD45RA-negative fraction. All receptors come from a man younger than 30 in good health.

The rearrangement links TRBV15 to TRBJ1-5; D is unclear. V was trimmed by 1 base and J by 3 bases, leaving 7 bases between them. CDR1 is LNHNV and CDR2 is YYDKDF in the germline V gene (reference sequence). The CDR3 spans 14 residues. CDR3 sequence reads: CATSRGFNNQPQHF. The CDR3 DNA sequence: TGTGCCACCAGCAGAGGTTTCAACAATCAGCCCCAGCATTTT.

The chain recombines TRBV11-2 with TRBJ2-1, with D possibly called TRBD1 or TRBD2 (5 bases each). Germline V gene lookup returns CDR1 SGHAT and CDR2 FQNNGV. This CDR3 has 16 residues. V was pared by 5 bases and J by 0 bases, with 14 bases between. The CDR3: CASSDSWGSSYNEQFF. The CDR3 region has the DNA TGTGCCAGCAGCGACTCTTGGGGGAGCTCCTACAATGAGCAGTTCTTC.

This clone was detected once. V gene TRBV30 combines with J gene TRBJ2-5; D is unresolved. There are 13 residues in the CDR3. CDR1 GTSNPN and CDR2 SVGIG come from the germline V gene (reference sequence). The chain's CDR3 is CARRKTNQETQYF. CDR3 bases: TGTGCTCGGAGAAAAACCAACCAAGAGACCCAGTACTTC.

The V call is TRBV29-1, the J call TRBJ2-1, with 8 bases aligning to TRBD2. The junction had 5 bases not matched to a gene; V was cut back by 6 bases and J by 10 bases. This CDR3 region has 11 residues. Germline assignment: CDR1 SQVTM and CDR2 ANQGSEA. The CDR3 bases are TGCAGCGTGAAGCGGGAGTTCGAGCAGTTCTTC. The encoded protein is CSVKREFEQFF.

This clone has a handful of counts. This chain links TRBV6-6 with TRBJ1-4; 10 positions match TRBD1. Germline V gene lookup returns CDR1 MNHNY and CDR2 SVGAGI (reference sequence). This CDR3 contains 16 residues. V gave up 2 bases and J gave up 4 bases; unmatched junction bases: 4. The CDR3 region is CASSYRDRGDNEKLFF. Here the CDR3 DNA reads TGTGCCAGCAGTTACCGGGACAGGGGAGATAATGAAAAACTGTTTTTT.

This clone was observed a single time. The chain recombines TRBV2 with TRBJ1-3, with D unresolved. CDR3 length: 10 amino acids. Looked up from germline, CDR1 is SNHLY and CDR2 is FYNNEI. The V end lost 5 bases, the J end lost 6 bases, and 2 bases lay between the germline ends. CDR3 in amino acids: CASSQNTIYF. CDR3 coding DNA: TGTGCCAGCAGTCAAAACACCATATATTTT.

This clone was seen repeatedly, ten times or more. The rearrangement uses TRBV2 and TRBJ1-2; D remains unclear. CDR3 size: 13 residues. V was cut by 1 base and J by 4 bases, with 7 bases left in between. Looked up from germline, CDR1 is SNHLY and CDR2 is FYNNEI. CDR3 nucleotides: TGTGCCAGCAGTGAAGGACGGATCTATGGCTACACCTTC. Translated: CASSEGRIYGYTF. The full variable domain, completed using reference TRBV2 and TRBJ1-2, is EPEVTQTPSHQVTQMGQEVILRCVPISNHLYFYWYRQILGQKVEFLVSFYNNEISEKSEIFDDQFSVERPDGSNFTLKIRSTKLEDSAMYFCASSEGRIYGYTFGSGTRLTVV.

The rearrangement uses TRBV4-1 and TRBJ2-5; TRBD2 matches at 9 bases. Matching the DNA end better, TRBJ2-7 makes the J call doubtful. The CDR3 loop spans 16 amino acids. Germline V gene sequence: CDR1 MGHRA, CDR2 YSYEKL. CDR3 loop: CASSQDLAGTTYEQYF. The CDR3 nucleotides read TGCGCCAGCAGCCAAGATCTAGCGGGGACAACCTACGAGCAGTACTTC.

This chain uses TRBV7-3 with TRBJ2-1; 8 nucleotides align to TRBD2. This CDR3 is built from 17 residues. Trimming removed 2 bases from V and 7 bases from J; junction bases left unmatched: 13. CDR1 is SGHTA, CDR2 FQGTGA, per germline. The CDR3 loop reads CASSLLPRGTRGNEQFF. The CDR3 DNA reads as TGTGCCAGCAGCTTACTCCCCCGAGGGACTAGAGGGAATGAGCAGTTCTTC.

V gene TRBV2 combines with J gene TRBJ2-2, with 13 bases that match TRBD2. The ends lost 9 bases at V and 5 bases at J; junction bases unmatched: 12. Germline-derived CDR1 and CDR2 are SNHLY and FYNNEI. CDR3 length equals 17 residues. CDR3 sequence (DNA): TGTGCCAGGTCGGGACTAGCGGGGACCTCCCCTACCGGGGAGCTGTTTTTT. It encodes CARSGLAGTSPTGELFF.

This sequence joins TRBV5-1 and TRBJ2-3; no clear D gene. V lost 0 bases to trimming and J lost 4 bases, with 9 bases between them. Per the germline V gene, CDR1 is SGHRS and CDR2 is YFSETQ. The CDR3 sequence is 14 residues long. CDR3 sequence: CASSLGTQADTQYF. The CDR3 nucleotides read TGCGCCAGCAGCTTGGGGACGCAAGCAGATACGCAGTATTTT.

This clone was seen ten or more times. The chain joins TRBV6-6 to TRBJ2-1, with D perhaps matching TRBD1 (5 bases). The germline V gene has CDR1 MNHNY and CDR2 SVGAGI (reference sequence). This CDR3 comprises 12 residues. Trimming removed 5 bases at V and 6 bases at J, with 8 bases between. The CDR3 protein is CASSQGTNEQFF. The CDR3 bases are TGTGCCAGCAGTCAGGGTACCAATGAGCAGTTCTTC.

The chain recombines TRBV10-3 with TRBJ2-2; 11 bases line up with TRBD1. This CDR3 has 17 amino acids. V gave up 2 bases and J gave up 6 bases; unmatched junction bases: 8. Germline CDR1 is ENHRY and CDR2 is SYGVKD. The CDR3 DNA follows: TGTGCCATCAGTGAGGGGACAGGGGGTTTAGACGCCGGGGAGCTGTTTTTT. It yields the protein CAISEGTGGLDAGELFF.

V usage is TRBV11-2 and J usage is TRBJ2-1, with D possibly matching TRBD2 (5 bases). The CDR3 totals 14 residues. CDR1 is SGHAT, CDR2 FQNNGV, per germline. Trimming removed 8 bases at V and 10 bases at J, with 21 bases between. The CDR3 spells CASRRGASGVEQFF. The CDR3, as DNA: TGTGCCAGCCGACGGGGAGCGTCCGGTGTGGAGCAGTTCTTC.

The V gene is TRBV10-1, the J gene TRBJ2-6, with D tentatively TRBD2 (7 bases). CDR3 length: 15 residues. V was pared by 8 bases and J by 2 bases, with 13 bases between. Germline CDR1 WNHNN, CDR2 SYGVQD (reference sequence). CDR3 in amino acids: CASLEGGPGANVLTF. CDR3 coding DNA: TGCGCCAGCCTGGAGGGGGGGCCTGGGGCCAACGTCCTGACTTTC.

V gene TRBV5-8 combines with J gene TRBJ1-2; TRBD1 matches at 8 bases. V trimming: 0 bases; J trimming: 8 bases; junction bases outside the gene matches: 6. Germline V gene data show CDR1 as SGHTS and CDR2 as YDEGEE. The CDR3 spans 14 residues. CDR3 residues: CASSLGQGSGGYTF. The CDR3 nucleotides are TGTGCCAGCAGCTTGGGACAGGGGTCGGGCGGCTACACCTTC.

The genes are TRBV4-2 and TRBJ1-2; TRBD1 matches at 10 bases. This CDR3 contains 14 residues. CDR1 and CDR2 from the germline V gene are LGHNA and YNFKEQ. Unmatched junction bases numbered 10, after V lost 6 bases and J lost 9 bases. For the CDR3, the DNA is TGTGCCAGCAGTCAGCCGGGACAGGGGTCTAGCTACACCTTC. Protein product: CASSQPGQGSSYTF.